These 19 T cell receptor beta chains were all obtained from the same sample, sequenced in a study of blood T cell repertoires in COVID-19. Here immunoSEQ multiplex PCR was the method, and the copy in TCRdb shows in-frame clones only, minus some. The sample records approximately 450,000 clones, 75% to 90% being singletons. Material: PBMCs or T cells enriched from blood (not recorded which). These receptors were taken from a man between 25 and 39 years old who had recovered from COVID-19.

The chain combines TRBV3-1 (or the pseudogene TRBV3-2) with TRBJ2-7, with 7 bases fitting TRBD2. The CDR3 loop spans 13 amino acids. Looked up from germline, CDR1 is LGHDT and CDR2 is YNNKEL (reference sequence). The ends lost 9 bases at V and 6 bases at J; junction bases unmatched: 11. In DNA, the CDR3 is TGTGCCAGTTGTTACGGCGGGAGTTGCGAGCAGTACTTC. As protein: CASCYGGSCEQYF.

The rearrangement uses TRBV19 and TRBJ1-5; TRBD1 might be the D (5 bases). CDR3 length: 14 amino acids. CDR1 is LNHDA, CDR2 SQIVND, per germline (reference sequence). Trimming removed 6 bases from V and 7 bases from J, with 16 bases in between. The CDR3 nucleotides are TGTGCCAGTAGCGAGGTGGCAGGGAAGCAGCCCCAGCATTTT. It yields the protein CASSEVAGKQPQHF.

In nucleotides, the CDR3 is TGTGCCAGCACGGGACTAGCGGGAGGGTTGGATGAGCAGTTCTTC. Its translation: CASTGLAGGLDEQFF. The genes are TRBV2 and TRBJ2-1, with 16 nucleotides matching TRBD2. From germline, CDR1 is SNHLY and CDR2 FYNNEI. J gave up 8 bases and V 7 bases, and 5 bases lay outside the gene matches. CDR3 length equals 15 residues.

This clone was seen only a few times. This chain links TRBV6-5 with TRBJ1-2; 9 bases agree with TRBD1. Per germline, CDR1 MNHEY and CDR2 SVGAGI. Trimming at V came to 5 bases and at J to 2 bases, leaving 6 bases not matched to a gene. The CDR3 length is 15 residues. CDR3 nucleotide sequence: TGTGCCAGCAGTCCTTCCGGGACAGGGAACTATGGCTACACCTTC. The encoded protein is CASSPSGTGNYGYTF.

The CDR3 loop is CASRTGQGVYSPLHF. CDR3 DNA: TGTGCCAGTAGGACCGGACAGGGCGTTTATTCACCCCTCCACTTT. V gene TRBV19 combines with J gene TRBJ1-6; 8 nucleotides agree with TRBD1. The CDR3 loop spans 15 amino acids. V trimming: 6 bases; J trimming: 8 bases; junction bases outside the gene matches: 9. Per germline, CDR1 LNHDA and CDR2 SQIVND (reference sequence).

CDR3 loop: CAWSRGGGNQPQHF. The DNA of the CDR3 is TGTGCCTGGAGTAGGGGGGGCGGCAATCAGCCCCAGCATTTT. V usage is TRBV30 and J usage is TRBJ1-5; TRBD1 is a possible D gene (6 bases). Germline CDR1 GTSNPN, CDR2 SVGIG (reference sequence). V was pared by 2 bases and J by 2 bases, with 10 bases between. The CDR3 has 14 residues.

V and J are TRBV7-8 and TRBJ2-7; 9 bases agree with TRBD1. J gave up 5 bases and V 4 bases, and 3 bases lay outside the gene matches. CDR3 length: 13 residues. Germline CDR1 SGHVS, CDR2 FQNEAQ. Here the CDR3 DNA reads TGTGCCAGCAGCTCGGGACAGGGCAACGAGCAGTACTTC. The encoded protein is CASSSGQGNEQYF.

The chain has TRBV5-1 and TRBJ1-2; 12 bases align to TRBD1. From germline, CDR1 is SGHRS and CDR2 YFSETQ. CDR3 length equals 21 residues. Germline trimming cut 4 bases from V and 2 bases from J; bases unmatched to any gene: 21. The CDR3 loop is CASSPRFGTGGSVKENYGYTF. The CDR3 nucleotides are TGCGCCAGCAGCCCCCGGTTCGGGACAGGGGGCTCGGTAAAAGAAAACTATGGCTACACCTTC.

V gene TRBV7-8 combines with J gene TRBJ1-5; D possibly corresponds to TRBD1 (6 bases). The V end lost 9 bases, the J end lost 0 bases, and 15 bases lay between the germline ends. The length of the CDR3 is 15 residues. Germline V lookup: CDR1 SGHVS, CDR2 FQNEAQ. CDR3 in DNA: TGTGCCAGTGGCCAGGGGATCAATAGCAATCAGCCCCAGCATTTT. It encodes CASGQGINSNQPQHF.

Written as DNA, the CDR3 is TGTGCCTGGGGTAGAGGGCAGGATCAGCCCCAGCATTTT. Its translation: CAWGRGQDQPQHF. This rearrangement joins TRBV30 to TRBJ1-5; unclear D gene. V was shortened by 5 bases and J by 5 bases, with 13 bases between the two germline ends. This CDR3 spans 13 amino acids. Looked up from germline, CDR1 is GTSNPN and CDR2 is SVGIG (reference sequence).

The V and J genes are TRBV29-1 and TRBJ2-2; 9 bases line up with TRBD1. In germline, CDR1 is SQVTM, CDR2 ANQGSEA. The CDR3 sequence is 13 residues long. With 8 bases clipped from V and 5 bases from J, the junction kept 6 bases outside the gene matches. The CDR3 DNA sequence: TGCAGCAGCACAGGGGGCGGAACCGGGGAGCTGTTTTTT. Protein: CSSTGGGTGELFF.

V is TRBV2 and J is TRBJ1-5, with TRBD1 matching over 10 bases. CDR3 length: 15 residues. Per the germline V gene, CDR1 is SNHLY and CDR2 is FYNNEI. Losses at the gene ends were 4 bases for V and 1 base for J; bases not matched to a gene: 1. CDR3 in amino acids: CASSGTGGSNQPQHF. The DNA of the CDR3 is TGTGCCAGCAGTGGGACAGGGGGAAGCAATCAGCCCCAGCATTTT.

This sequence joins TRBV29-1 and TRBJ2-3; the match to TRBD2 covers 8 bases. The germline V gene has CDR1 SQVTM and CDR2 ANQGSEA. The trim removed 5 bases at V and 5 bases at J, leaving 6 bases unmatched. The CDR3 runs 13 residues. CDR3 in amino acids: CSVSQAGEDTQYF. CDR3 coding DNA: TGCAGCGTTTCTCAAGCGGGAGAAGATACGCAGTATTTT.

The chain recombines TRBV19 with TRBJ2-7; 10 positions agree with TRBD1. V shed 6 bases and J 2 bases; nucleotides not matched to a gene: 10. This CDR3 comprises 16 residues. Germline CDR1 and CDR2: LNHDA and SQIVND (reference sequence). The DNA for the CDR3 is TGTGCCAGTAGGGACAGGGGGGCTTTGGAACCCTACGAGCAGTACTTC. It yields the protein CASRDRGALEPYEQYF.

The chain combines TRBV24-1 with TRBJ2-7, with D uncertain. The CDR3 totals 12 residues. The V gene's germline CDR1 is KGHDR and CDR2 SFDVKD. The germline V and J ends were trimmed by 3 bases and 6 bases, with 8 bases remaining between them. This CDR3 is CATSDGLSEQYF. The CDR3, as DNA: TGTGCCACCAGTGATGGCCTCTCCGAGCAGTACTTC.

The chain couples TRBV11-3 to TRBJ2-5; weak D call: TRBD2 (6 bases). This CDR3 comprises 15 residues. The germline CDR1 and CDR2 sequences are SGHNT and YENEEA. V was trimmed by 5 bases and J by 1 base, leaving 14 bases between them. The CDR3 DNA reads as TGTGCCAGCAGCCGAGGAGGGGCGGCCCAAGAGACCCAGTACTTC. Protein sequence: CASSRGGAAQETQYF.

A few counts support this clone. The rearrangement joins TRBV4-2 to TRBJ1-6; 9 bases align to TRBD1. The CDR3 has 18 amino acids. The V and J ends lost 0 bases and 6 bases, in that order; junction bases with no gene match: 9. Germline V gene data show CDR1 as LGHNA and CDR2 as YNFKEQ. In DNA, the CDR3 is TGTGCCAGCAGCCAAGAGTATGTGGGGACAGGGCCTAATTCACCCCTCCACTTT. This encodes CASSQEYVGTGPNSPLHF.

The chain couples TRBV25-1 to TRBJ1-6; no firm D call. The CDR3 extends over 12 amino acids. V dropped 7 bases and J dropped 7 bases, with 8 bases sitting between them. Looked up from germline, CDR1 is MGHDK and CDR2 is SYGVNS. CDR3 region: CASNGGNSPLHF. In nucleotides, the CDR3 is TGTGCCAGCAATGGAGGGAATTCACCCCTCCACTTT. Using reference TRBV25-1 and TRBJ1-6 for the parts outside the CDR3, the full variable domain is EADIYQTPRYLVIGTGKKITLECSQTMGHDKMYWYQQDPGMELHLIHYSYGVNSTEKGDLSSESTVSRIRTEHFPLTLESARPSHTSQYLCASNGGNSPLHFGNGTRLTVT.

This sequence joins TRBV14 and TRBJ1-4; 9 nucleotides agree with TRBD1. Trimming removed 9 bases from V and 3 bases from J; junction bases left unmatched: 2. The V gene's germline CDR1 is SGHDN and CDR2 FVKESK. The CDR3 runs 13 residues. The CDR3 sequence is CASTGGPNEKLFF. As DNA, the CDR3 is TGTGCCAGTACAGGGGGCCCTAATGAAAAACTGTTTTTT. The full variable domain, in which reference TRBV14 and TRBJ1-4 provide the parts outside the CDR3, is EAGVTQFPSHSVIEKGQTVTLRCDPISGHDNLYWYRRVMGKEIKFLLHFVKESKQDESGMPNNRFLAERTGGTYSTLKVQPAELEDSGVYFCASTGGPNEKLFFGSGTQLSVL.